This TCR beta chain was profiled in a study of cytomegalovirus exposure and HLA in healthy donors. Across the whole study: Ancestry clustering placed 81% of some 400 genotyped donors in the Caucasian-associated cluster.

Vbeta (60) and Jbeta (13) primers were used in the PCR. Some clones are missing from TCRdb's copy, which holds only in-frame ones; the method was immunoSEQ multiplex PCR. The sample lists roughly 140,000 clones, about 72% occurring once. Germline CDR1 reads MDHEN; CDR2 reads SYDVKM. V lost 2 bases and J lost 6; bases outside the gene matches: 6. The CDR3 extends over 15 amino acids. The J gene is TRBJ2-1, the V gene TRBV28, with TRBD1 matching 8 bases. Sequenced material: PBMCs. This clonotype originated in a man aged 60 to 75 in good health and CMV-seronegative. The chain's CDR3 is CASSLTGTGFNEQFF. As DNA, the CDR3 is TGTGCCAGCAGTTTAACGGGGACAGGATTCAATGAGCAGTTCTTC.